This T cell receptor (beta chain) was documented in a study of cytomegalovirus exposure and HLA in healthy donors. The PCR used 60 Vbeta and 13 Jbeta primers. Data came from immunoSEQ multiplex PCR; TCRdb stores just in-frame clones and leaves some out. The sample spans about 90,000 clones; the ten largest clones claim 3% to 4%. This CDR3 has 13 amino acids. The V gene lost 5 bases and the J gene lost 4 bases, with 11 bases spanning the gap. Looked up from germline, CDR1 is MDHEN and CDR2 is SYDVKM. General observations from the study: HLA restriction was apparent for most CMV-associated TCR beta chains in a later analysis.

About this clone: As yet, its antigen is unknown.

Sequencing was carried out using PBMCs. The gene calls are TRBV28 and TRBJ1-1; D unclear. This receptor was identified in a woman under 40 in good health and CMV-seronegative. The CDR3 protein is CASSVNRGTEAFF. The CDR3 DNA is TGTGCCAGCAGTGTCAACCGGGGCACTGAAGCTTTCTTT.